Reported below is one TCR beta chain. The sample comes from a study of technical replicates of blood from a few donors. The CDR3 is 15 amino acids. Germline CDR1 reads MDHEN; CDR2 reads SYDVKM. With 5 bases removed from V and 0 bases from J, the gap between germline ends came to 11 bases. The table came from immunoSEQ multiplex PCR; TCRdb's copy has only in-frame clones and leaves some out. The data contain some 85,000 clones, about 96% of them singletons. Sequencing used T cells isolated from PBMCs. V usage is TRBV28 and J usage is TRBJ1-5, with D possibly being TRBD1 (5 bases). This receptor was identified in a human donor in good health. The CDR3 coding sequence is TGTGCCAGCAGTGAACCTACAGGTAGCAATCAGCCCCAGCATTTT. Amino acids: CASSEPTGSNQPQHF. Variable domain in full (rest from reference TRBV28 and TRBJ1-5): DVKVTQSSRYLVKRTGEKVFLECVQDMDHENMFWYRQDPGLGLRLIYFSYDVKMKEKGDIPEGYSVSREKKERFSLILESASTNQTSMYLCASSEPTGSNQPQHFGDGTRLSIL.